One T cell receptor (beta chain) is described in this entry. Data came from immunoSEQ multiplex PCR; TCRdb stores just in-frame clones and leaves some out. This sample carries some 200,000 clones, 80% to 90% of them seen once, and the ten largest clones take around 9%. This sample is drawn from a study of blood T cell repertoires in COVID-19. Study overall: Acute and convalescent COVID-19 specimens originated in the United States, Italy and Spain.

The CDR3 covers 16 residues. Germline V CDR1 and CDR2: SQVTM, ANQGSEA. The V end was cut by 3 bases, the J end by 0 bases, with 18 bases between. Sample: PBMCs or T cells enriched from blood (not recorded which). This rearrangement joins TRBV29-1 to TRBJ2-7; possibly TRBD1 for D (5 bases). This receptor was taken from a man aged 40-55 years who had recovered from COVID-19. This CDR3 is CSVEVYSDSSSYEQYF. CDR3 sequence (DNA): TGCAGCGTTGAGGTCTATTCAGACAGCAGCTCCTACGAGCAGTACTTC.